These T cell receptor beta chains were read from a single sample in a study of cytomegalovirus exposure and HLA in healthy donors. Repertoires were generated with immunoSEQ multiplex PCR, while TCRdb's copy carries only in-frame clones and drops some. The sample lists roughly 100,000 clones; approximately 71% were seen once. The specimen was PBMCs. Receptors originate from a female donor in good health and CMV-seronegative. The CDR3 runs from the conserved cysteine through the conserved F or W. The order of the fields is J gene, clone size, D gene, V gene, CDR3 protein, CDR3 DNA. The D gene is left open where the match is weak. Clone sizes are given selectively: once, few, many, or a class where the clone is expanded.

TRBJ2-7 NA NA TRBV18 CASSPGSYEQYF TGTGCCAGCTCACCAGGCAGCTACGAGCAGTACTTC
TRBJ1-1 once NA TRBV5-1 CASSGNREVITEAFF TGCGCCAGCAGCGGAAACAGGGAAGTGATCACTGAAGCTTTCTTT
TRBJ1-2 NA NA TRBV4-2 CASSQDINYGYTF TGTGCCAGCAGCCAAGATATAAACTATGGCTACACCTTC
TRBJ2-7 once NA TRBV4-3 CASSPFGSREYEQYF TGCGCCAGCAGCCCCTTCGGGTCGAGGGAGTACGAGCAGTACTTC
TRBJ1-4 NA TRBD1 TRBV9 CASSVQGGGEKLFF TGTGCCAGCAGCGTACAGGGGGGAGGTGAAAAACTGTTTTTT
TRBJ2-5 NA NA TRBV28 CASSRGGGRETQYF TGTGCCAGCAGTCGGGGTGGAGGGCGGGAGACCCAGTACTTC
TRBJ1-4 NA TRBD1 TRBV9 CASGSQGVPNEKLFF TGTGCCAGCGGGTCACAGGGGGTTCCTAATGAAAAACTGTTTTTT
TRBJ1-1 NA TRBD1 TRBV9 CASSTTGQGNTEAFF TGTGCCAGCAGCACGACAGGGCAGGGGAACACTGAAGCTTTCTTT
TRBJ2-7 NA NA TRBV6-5 CASSYDSPYEQYF TGTGCCAGCAGTTACGACAGTCCCTACGAGCAGTACTTC
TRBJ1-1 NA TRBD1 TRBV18 CATLGQANTEAFF TGTGCCACCCTGGGACAGGCGAACACTGAAGCTTTCTTT
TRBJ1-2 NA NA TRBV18 CASSPSGPAQRNYGYTF TGTGCCAGCTCACCCAGCGGGCCGGCCCAACGTAACTATGGCTACACCTTC
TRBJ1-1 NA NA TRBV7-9 CASSRRDRKNTEAFF TGTGCCAGCAGTCGACGTGACAGGAAGAACACTGAAGCTTTCTTT
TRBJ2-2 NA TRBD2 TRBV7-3 CASSLRASGGLPGELFF TGTGCCAGCAGCTTACGGGCTAGCGGAGGGCTACCCGGGGAGCTGTTTTTT
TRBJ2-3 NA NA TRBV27 CASSPFGGRTDTQYF TGTGCCAGCAGTCCTTTTGGCGGGCGCACAGATACGCAGTATTTT
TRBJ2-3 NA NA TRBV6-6 CASLDLGRGTDTQYF TGTGCCAGCTTGGATCTTGGGCGTGGCACAGATACGCAGTATTTT
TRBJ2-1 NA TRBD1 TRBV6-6 CASSYTGQASHNEQFF TGTGCCAGCAGTTATACCGGACAGGCGTCCCACAATGAGCAGTTCTTC
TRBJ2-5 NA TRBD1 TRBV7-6 CASSQGGAGETQYF TGTGCCAGCAGCCAAGGGGGCGCCGGGGAGACCCAGTACTTC
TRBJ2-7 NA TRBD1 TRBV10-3 CAISGTGSSYEQYF TGTGCCATCAGCGGGACAGGGAGCTCCTACGAGCAGTACTTC
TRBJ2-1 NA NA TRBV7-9 CASSLGQSNEQFF TGTGCCAGCAGCTTAGGACAGTCCAATGAGCAGTTCTTC
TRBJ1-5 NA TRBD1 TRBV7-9 CASSGDRNSNQPQHF TGTGCCAGCAGCGGGGACAGAAATAGCAATCAGCCCCAGCATTTT
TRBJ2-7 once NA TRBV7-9 CASSQTGTLVYEQYF TGTGCCAGCAGCCAAACCGGGACATTAGTATACGAGCAGTACTTC
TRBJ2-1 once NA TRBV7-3 CASSLHRDNEQFF TGTGCCAGCAGCTTGCACAGAGACAATGAGCAGTTCTTC
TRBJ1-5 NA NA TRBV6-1 CASSAVQGNQPQHF TGTGCCAGCAGTGCCGTACAGGGCAATCAGCCCCAGCATTTT
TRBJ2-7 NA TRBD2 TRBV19 CASSTRLAGGERQYF TGTGCCAGTAGTACACGACTAGCGGGAGGTGAAAGGCAGTACTTC
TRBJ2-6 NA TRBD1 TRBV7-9 CASSLDTGAHSGANVLTF TGTGCCAGCAGCTTAGACACAGGGGCGCACTCTGGGGCCAACGTCCTGACTTTC
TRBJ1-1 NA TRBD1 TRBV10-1 CASSLGQGFEAFF TGCGCCAGCAGCCTCGGACAGGGGTTCGAAGCTTTCTTT